These 6 T cell receptor beta chains were all obtained from the same sample, sequenced in a study of blood T cell repertoires in COVID-19. Only in-frame clones appear in the TCRdb table, and some are missing; sequencing was by immunoSEQ multiplex PCR. The sample shows 45,000 to 70,000 clones, around four fifths of them seen only once. Sequenced sample: peripheral blood. The receptor source for this set is a woman of 80 years or more with acute or convalescent COVID-19.

This clone was seen a single time. The chain is built from TRBV5-1 and TRBJ2-6, with 7 positions matching TRBD1. Germline assignment: CDR1 SGHRS and CDR2 YFSETQ. V gave up 2 bases and J gave up 2 bases; unmatched junction bases: 4. The CDR3 extends over 16 amino acids. CDR3 DNA sequence: TGCGCCAGCAGCTTACGAACAGGGGCTGGGGCCAACGTCCTGACTTTC. This sequence encodes CASSLRTGAGANVLTF.

CDR3 in amino acids: CASSQVGGDGYTF. As DNA, the CDR3 is TGTGCCAGCAGCCAAGTTGGCGGTGATGGCTACACCTTC. The chain uses TRBV3-1 (or the pseudogene TRBV3-2) and TRBJ1-2; D unclear. This CDR3 is built from 13 residues. V was cut by 1 base and J by 6 bases, with 9 bases left in between. Germline CDR1 and CDR2: LGHDT and YNNKEL (reference sequence).

The chain couples TRBV5-1 to TRBJ2-7; the D gene is possibly TRBD2 (6 bases). Trimming shortened V by 0 bases and J by 6 bases, and 10 bases separated the two germline ends. The CDR3 runs to 13 residues. Germline CDR1 and CDR2: SGHRS and YFSETQ. The CDR3 nucleotides are TGCGCCAGCAGCTTGGTTCCCGGGGGCGAGCAGTACTTC. This codes for CASSLVPGGEQYF.

The table lists this clone with a few counts. The chain recombines TRBV29-1 with TRBJ1-2; D remains unclear. This CDR3 contains 13 residues. Looked up from germline, CDR1 is SQVTM and CDR2 is ANQGSEA. V was shortened by 0 bases and J by 6 bases, with 11 bases between the two germline ends. The CDR3, as DNA: TGCAGCGTTGAAGATAAGGGAGTCGATGGCTACACCTTC. Its protein product is CSVEDKGVDGYTF.

This clone was picked up a small number of times. CDR3 bases: TGCGCCAGCAGCCTTTCCGGGACAGGGAACCACGAGCAGTACTTC. Its protein is CASSLSGTGNHEQYF. This chain joins TRBV5-1 and TRBJ2-7, with 9 bases that match TRBD1. Trimming took 4 bases from V and 5 from J; bases not matched to a gene: 10. The CDR3 consists of 15 residues. Germline values: CDR1 SGHRS, CDR2 YFSETQ.

This chain joins TRBV3-1 (or the pseudogene TRBV3-2) and TRBJ1-1, with a weak D call TRBD1 (5 bases). CDR3 length: 13 amino acids. Germline V gives CDR1 LGHDT, CDR2 YNNKEL (reference sequence). Trimming shortened V by 6 bases and J by 1 base, and 9 bases separated the two germline ends. The CDR3 loop reads CASSKTENTEAFF. The CDR3 bases are TGTGCCAGCAGTAAGACAGAGAACACTGAAGCTTTCTTT.